The clone carrying this T cell receptor beta chain occurred once. The sample comes from a study of blood T cell repertoires in COVID-19. Study context: The cDNA or gDNA used as material had been derived from T cells, B-cell-depleted T cells, or PBMCs.

Individuals drawn from approximately 26 US areas were roughly 18 to 89 years old. Assignments of participants to cohorts depended upon their own reported clinical history. Data came from immunoSEQ multiplex PCR; TCRdb stores just in-frame clones and leaves some out. The sample records 250,000 to 300,000 clones, about 86% being singletons. The junction had 6 bases not matched to a gene; V was cut back by 2 bases and J by 6 bases. The CDR3 spans 14 residues. Germline V gene lookup returns CDR1 KGHSH and CDR2 LQKENI. The chain joins TRBV18 to TRBJ1-2, with TRBD1 identical over 7 bases. Sequencing was done on a sample of PBMCs or T cells enriched from blood (not recorded which). The origin of this receptor is a man aged 25-45 years with acute COVID-19. The CDR3 DNA follows: TGTGCCAGCTCACCAGGGACAGCGCGTGATGGCTACACCTTC. Its protein product is CASSPGTARDGYTF.